These 27 T cell receptor beta chains were all obtained from the same sample, sequenced in a study of CD8 T cells in ankylosing spondylitis. Via MiXCR, TCRdb re-called the 5' RACE reads, giving one row per CDR3 protein. Altogether around 130,000 distinct CDR3 sequences are present, about 6.5% being singletons, with the ten largest covering about 12%. The material sequenced was blood, either unsorted or a sorted T cell fraction (not recorded which). These receptors originate from a male donor with ankylosing spondylitis or in good health (not recorded which).

This clonotype showed up just a few times. The chain links TRBV10-1 to TRBJ2-3; 12 nucleotides agree with TRBD1. The J segment lost 5 bases and the V segment lost 9 bases, leaving 12 bases of the junction unmatched. This CDR3 has 16 residues. The germline V gene has CDR1 WNHNN and CDR2 SYGVQD (reference sequence). For the CDR3, the DNA is TGCGCCAGTAAATTCAACCGGGACAGGGGGCAAGATACGCAGTATTTT. It codes for CASKFNRDRGQDTQYF.

This clonotype was counted ten times or more. The genes are TRBV29-1 and TRBJ2-1; D not resolved. V was shortened by 7 bases and J by 5 bases, with 12 bases between the two germline ends. Germline V gene data show CDR1 as SQVTM and CDR2 as ANQGSEA. CDR3 length equals 12 residues. As DNA, the CDR3 is TGCAGCGCCTCCGAGGCCCACAATGAGCAGTTCTTC. It codes for CSASEAHNEQFF.

This clonotype showed up many times. J is TRBJ1-6 and V is TRBV20-1; maybe TRBD1 (5 bases). Germline lookup yields CDR1 DFQATT and CDR2 SNEGSKA (reference sequence). The CDR3 length is 16 residues. V lost 6 bases and J 0 bases, leaving 15 bases between the germline ends. CDR3 in DNA: TGCAGTGCCCCATCGGGGACGGACTCCTATAATTCACCCCTCCACTTT. Amino acid sequence: CSAPSGTDSYNSPLHF.

This clonotype was seen many times. The chain has TRBV20-1 and TRBJ2-5, with 7 bases fitting TRBD1. CDR1 DFQATT and CDR2 SNEGSKA come from the germline V gene (reference sequence). The CDR3 spans 15 residues. Losses at the gene ends were 1 base for V and 2 bases for J; bases not matched to a gene: 7. The CDR3 sequence is CSARVWTGPQETQYF. The CDR3 region has the DNA TGCAGTGCTAGAGTCTGGACAGGCCCACAAGAGACCCAGTACTTC.

This clonotype has ten or more counts. The rearrangement links TRBV10-3 to TRBJ2-6; D remains ambiguous. The length of the CDR3 is 15 residues. The germline CDR1 and CDR2 sequences are ENHRY and SYGVKD. V dropped 6 bases and J dropped 0 bases, with 9 bases sitting between them. Here the CDR3 reads CAIRAASSGANVLTF. Here the CDR3 DNA reads TGTGCCATCAGGGCGGCTAGCTCTGGGGCCAACGTCCTGACTTTC.

This clonotype has at least ten counts. The genes are TRBV9 and TRBJ2-7, with 10 bases aligning to TRBD1. The CDR3 sequence is 14 residues long. V trimming: 3 bases; J trimming: 2 bases; junction bases outside the gene matches: 2. Germline V CDR1 and CDR2: SGDLS, YYNGEE. DNA for the CDR3: TGTGCCAGCAGCGAAGGACAGGGGGCCTACGAGCAGTACTTC. Protein: CASSEGQGAYEQYF.

This clonotype was seen more than once but under ten times. J is TRBJ2-7 and V is TRBV7-9, with TRBD1 matching over 7 bases. J was trimmed by 3 bases and V by 5 bases; bases with no gene match: 4. The germline V gene has CDR1 SEHNR and CDR2 FQNEAQ (reference sequence). The CDR3 is made up of 13 amino acids. CDR3 region: CASSARDSYEQYF. CDR3 sequence (DNA): TGTGCCAGCAGCGCACGGGACAGCTACGAGCAGTACTTC.

This clonotype was detected many times. The rearrangement uses TRBV19 and TRBJ2-4; D may be TRBD1 (6 bases). Germline V gene data show CDR1 as LNHDA and CDR2 as SQIVND (reference sequence). V lost 0 bases and J 0 bases, leaving 15 bases between the germline ends. The CDR3 is made up of 18 amino acids. In DNA, the CDR3 is TGTGCCAGTAGTATAGAATACCGGGACATCCAAGCCAAAAACATTCAGTACTTC. Translated, it gives CASSIEYRDIQAKNIQYF.

This clonotype occurred a few times. The chain uses TRBV12-3 or TRBV12-4 and TRBJ2-7; D not certain. The CDR3 length is 13 residues. V was shortened by 8 bases and J by 4 bases, with 15 bases between the two germline ends. The CDR3 sequence: CASPVGNRYEQYF. For the CDR3, the DNA is TGTGCCAGCCCGGTAGGGAACCGGTACGAGCAGTACTTC.

The table lists this clonotype with many counts. The J gene is TRBJ1-5, the V gene TRBV7-2; D may be TRBD1 (6 bases). The CDR3 consists of 14 residues. Germline V gene lookup returns CDR1 SGHTA and CDR2 FQGNSA. V shed 1 base and J shed 5 bases, with 9 bases lying between them. CDR3 residues: CASSLETGHQPQHF. For the CDR3, the DNA is TGTGCCAGCAGCTTAGAGACAGGTCATCAGCCCCAGCATTTT.

This clonotype appeared many times. The genes are TRBV7-2 and TRBJ2-2, with D unresolved. Germline CDR1 and CDR2: SGHTA and FQGNSA. The CDR3 covers 12 residues. V gave up 0 bases and J gave up 6 bases, with 2 bases separating them. The CDR3 region is CASSLAAGELFF. CDR3 DNA sequence: TGTGCCAGCAGCTTAGCGGCCGGGGAGCTGTTTTTT.

This clonotype was seen a few times. The chain joins TRBV6-1 to TRBJ1-1; D is undetermined. The CDR3 is 14 amino acids. Germline V gives CDR1 MNHNS, CDR2 SASEGT. The CDR3 sequence is CVIFFRAPEAEAFF. DNA for the CDR3: TGTGTAATATTTTTCCGGGCTCCGGAGGCTGAAGCTTTCTTT.

This clonotype was recorded many times. The V gene is TRBV5-5, the J gene TRBJ2-7, with TRBD2 matching 15 bases. The CDR3 has 18 amino acids. Trimming took 0 bases from V and 1 from J; bases not matched to a gene: 5. Germline lookup yields CDR1 SGHKS and CDR2 YYEKEE (reference sequence). The CDR3 DNA reads as TGTGCCAGCAGCTTGGTCTTAGGACTAGCGGGAGGGTCCTACGAGCAGTACTTC. This sequence encodes CASSLVLGLAGGSYEQYF.

This clonotype has at least ten counts. The chain joins TRBV5-1 to TRBJ2-1, with 7 nucleotides matching TRBD1. Germline values: CDR1 SGHRS, CDR2 YFSETQ. V lost 5 bases and J lost 8; bases outside the gene matches: 10. The CDR3 is 14 amino acids. The CDR3 DNA reads TGCGCCAGCAGTCGGGAAGGGGGCCGCGATGAGCAGTTCTTC. Translating gives CASSREGGRDEQFF. Full variable domain (missing parts from reference TRBV5-1 and TRBJ2-1): KAGVTQTPRYLIKTRGQQVTLSCSPISGHRSVSWYQQTPGQGLQFLFEYFSETQRNKGNFPGRFSGRQFSNSRSEMNVSTLELGDSALYLCASSREGGRDEQFFGPGTRLTVL.

This clonotype showed up many times. The CDR3 DNA is TGCAGTGCAGCTCCGGTAGAGGGAGGGACTGAAGCTTTCTTT. It specifies CSAAPVEGGTEAFF. V and J are TRBV20-1 and TRBJ1-1; D is unclear. The length of the CDR3 is 14 residues. Germline loops: CDR1 DFQATT, CDR2 SNEGSKA (reference sequence). Deletions cut 6 bases from V and 5 bases from J, with 19 bases between.

This clonotype was detected many times. The chain couples TRBV7-9 to TRBJ1-6; D call uncertain. Germline CDR1 reads SEHNR; CDR2 reads FQNEAQ (reference sequence). CDR3 size: 14 residues. V dropped 4 bases and J dropped 6 bases, with 10 bases sitting between them. CDR3 in DNA: TGTGCCAGCAGCTCTTCATGGCTTAATTCACCCCTCCACTTT. This encodes CASSSSWLNSPLHF.

This clonotype was counted many times. Germline is not matched at one junction end, which may reflect a read error. The V and J genes are TRBV20-1 and TRBJ2-2; 9 bases align to TRBD2. Germline V gives CDR1 DFQATT, CDR2 SNEGSKA (reference sequence). The CDR3 is 15 residues long. The CDR3 protein is CRAGTSLANTGELFF. The CDR3 region has the DNA TGTAGAGCCGGGACTAGCCTAGCGAACACCGGGGAGCTGTTTTTT.

This clonotype was seen many times. V and J are TRBV28 and TRBJ1-1; no clear D gene. Trimming removed 7 bases at V and 5 bases at J, with 20 bases between. This CDR3 has 15 amino acids. The germline V gene encodes CDR1 MDHEN and CDR2 SYDVKM. CDR3 region: CASTTAGLGATEAFF. CDR3 nucleotides: TGTGCCAGCACCACCGCGGGGTTGGGTGCGACTGAAGCTTTCTTT.

This clonotype was observed many times. The V call is TRBV29-1, the J call TRBJ2-5; 11 bases line up with TRBD2. The germline V gene encodes CDR1 SQVTM and CDR2 ANQGSEA. V dropped 7 bases and J dropped 5; count of bases not matched to a gene: 6. CDR3 size: 13 residues. The CDR3 loop is CSAVAGGRETQYF. The CDR3 nucleotides read TGCAGCGCTGTAGCGGGGGGGCGCGAGACCCAGTACTTC.

There are many counts of this clonotype. The chain has TRBV5-1 and TRBJ2-2; the D is unclear. Germline V gives CDR1 SGHRS, CDR2 YFSETQ. There are 11 residues in the CDR3. The ends were cut back, 5 bases at V and 2 bases at J, with 1 base in the middle. The CDR3 nucleotides read TGCGCCAGCAGAAACACCGGGGAGCTGTTTTTT. Residues: CASRNTGELFF.

Many counts were recorded for this clonotype. V usage is TRBV12-3 or TRBV12-4 and J usage is TRBJ2-7, with D unresolved. The CDR3 totals 15 residues. The V and J ends lost 7 bases and 0 bases respectively, with 16 bases between them. The DNA of the CDR3 is TGTGCCAGCACTCCGTCAGGCAGTAGCTCCTACGAGCAGTACTTC. As protein: CASTPSGSSSYEQYF.

Ten or more counts support this clonotype. The chain recombines TRBV5-1 with TRBJ1-2, with D possibly matching TRBD1 (5 bases). CDR3 length: 15 residues. V shed 4 bases and J shed 4 bases, with 17 bases lying between them. CDR1 is SGHRS and CDR2 is YFSETQ in the germline V gene. CDR3 sequence (DNA): TGCGCCAGCAGCGAAGGGGACGGGTCGGTCTATGGCTACACCTTC. It codes for CASSEGDGSVYGYTF.

This clonotype was recorded at least ten times. The chain carries TRBV7-9 and TRBJ1-2, with D uncertain. The CDR3 extends over 15 amino acids. V was cut by 3 bases and J by 5 bases, with 16 bases left in between. Germline V gene sequence: CDR1 SEHNR, CDR2 FQNEAQ (reference sequence). This CDR3 is CASSFSSSGLYGYTF. In DNA, the CDR3 is TGTGCCAGCAGCTTCTCAAGTTCTGGACTATATGGCTACACCTTC. Filled out from reference TRBV7-9 and TRBJ1-2, the complete variable domain reads DTGVSQNPRHKITKRGQNVTFRCDPISEHNRLYWYRQTLGQGPEFLTYFQNEAQLEKSRLLSDRFSAERPKGSFSTLEIQRTEQGDSAMYLCASSFSSSGLYGYTFGSGTRLTVV.

In this sample, this clonotype turned up many times. The chain recombines TRBV5-6 with TRBJ2-5; the D is unclear. In germline, CDR1 is SGHDT, CDR2 YYEEEE. The CDR3 is 14 amino acids. V lost 5 bases to trimming and J lost 5 bases, with 16 bases between them. DNA for the CDR3: TGTGCCAGCAGTGGTGAGAGGAGCTGGGAGACCCAGTACTTC. Its protein product is CASSGERSWETQYF.

This clonotype came up a few times. The chain has TRBV3-1 and TRBJ2-2; TRBD2 aligns across 10 bases. The germline gives CDR1 LGHDT, CDR2 YNNKEL (reference sequence). The CDR3 has 19 amino acids. The junction had 13 bases not matched to a gene; V was cut back by 1 base and J by 5 bases. The CDR3 protein is CASSQVISVVAGGTGELFF. The DNA of the CDR3 is TGTGCCAGCAGCCAAGTCATCTCCGTGGTAGCGGGAGGAACCGGGGAGCTGTTTTTT.

This clonotype came up many times. This chain connects TRBV2 to TRBJ1-1; 7 bases line up with TRBD1. After removal of 4 bases from V and 6 bases from J, the junction contained 2 bases not matched to a gene. The V gene's germline CDR1 is SNHLY and CDR2 FYNNEI. The CDR3 has 12 residues. This chain's CDR3 is CASSGTGAEAFF. In DNA form, the CDR3 reads TGTGCCAGCAGTGGGACAGGAGCTGAAGCTTTCTTT.

In its sample, this clonotype was seen many times. This sequence joins TRBV7-6 and TRBJ2-7, with D tentatively TRBD1 or TRBD2 (5 bases each). The length of the CDR3 is 16 residues. V was shortened by 0 bases and J by 0 bases, with 12 bases between the two germline ends. Germline CDR1 SGHVS, CDR2 FNYEAQ. The CDR3 DNA reads TGTGCCAGCAGCTTAGCGGGCCGGGACCACTCCTACGAGCAGTACTTC. Encoded protein: CASSLAGRDHSYEQYF.